This paragraph covers one T cell receptor beta chain sequence. The antigen is undetermined. The entry originates in a study of tumor-infiltrating lymphocytes in primary liver carcinoma. Per germline, CDR1 SQVTM and CDR2 ANQGSEA. The CDR3 length is 12 residues. TCR beta cDNA was prepared out of roughly 450 ng total RNA by means of a constant-region primer. Three nested multiplex PCR rounds of slightly modified ARM-PCR generated TCR beta libraries. It was with TRBV1-TRBV30 forward primers and a C-beta reverse primer that the first two PCR rounds were run, at approximately 9 cycles each. MiXCR, applied by TCRdb to the multiplex PCR reads, yields one record per CDR3 protein. The data show about 66,000 distinct CDR3 sequences, roughly two thirds seen once. From approximately 20-30 mg of unsorted bulk tissue, DNA and RNA were co-extracted together. Each sampled tumor had five separate regions taken from it.

General study findings and limits: Against blood, tumors held a significantly higher top-250-clone fraction (p = 0.039). In tumor-adjacent and tumor-blood pairs, overlap was lower than in tumor region pairs.

The origin of this receptor is a man between 35 and 55 years old with primary liver carcinoma and hepatitis B virus infection. This rearrangement joins TRBV29-1 to TRBJ2-5; tentative D call: TRBD1 (6 bases). Sample: liver tumor tissue from sampling region 4. The subset is: tumor region T4, right-lateral pole. The CDR3 protein is CYGMDSGETQYF. In DNA, the CDR3 is TGCTACGGTATGGACAGTGGAGAGACCCAGTACTTC.